The present entry profiles one T cell receptor beta chain with its context. Its antigen is currently unknown. Germline lookup yields CDR1 SGHDN and CDR2 FVKESK. This CDR3 is built from 15 residues. The germline V and J ends were trimmed by 4 bases and 8 bases, with 20 bases remaining between them. TCRdb used MiXCR to reprocess the reads, holding one entry per CDR3 protein. Of under 200,000 distinct CDR3 sequences detected, approximately 17% appear once; the ten largest clones hold around 20%. This sample is drawn from a study of T cell repertoires in cytomegalovirus infection. Study-level background: Both a matching HLA type and CMV infection were indicated by public TCR beta signatures. Findings of the study overall: Cumulative frequency of public TCR beta families picked out carriers of CMV plus the relevant HLA. Dominating the ex vivo response were HLA-C-restricted CMV-specific TCR beta clonotypes.

The sequence was collected from a human donor in good health (CMV status not recorded). Some clones in this sample may be carry-over from other donors' samples. The sample comprised CD8+ T cells from PBMCs. V usage is TRBV14 and J usage is TRBJ1-2, with a possible D match to TRBD1 (6 bases). The CDR3 here is CASSRALGQSRGYTF. In DNA, the CDR3 is TGTGCCAGCAGCCGAGCCCTCGGACAGTCACGAGGCTACACCTTC.